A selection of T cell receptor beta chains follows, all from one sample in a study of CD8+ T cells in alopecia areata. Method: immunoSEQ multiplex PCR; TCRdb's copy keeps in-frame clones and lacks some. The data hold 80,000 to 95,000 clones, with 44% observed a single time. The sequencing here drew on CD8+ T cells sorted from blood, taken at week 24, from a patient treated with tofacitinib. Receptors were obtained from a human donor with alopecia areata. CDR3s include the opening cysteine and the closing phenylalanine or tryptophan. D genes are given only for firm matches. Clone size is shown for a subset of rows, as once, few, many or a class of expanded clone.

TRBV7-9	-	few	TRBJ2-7	CASSSRGSYEQYF	TGTGCCAGCAGCTCACGAGGCTCCTACGAGCAGTACTTC
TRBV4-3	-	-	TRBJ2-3	CASSPSGNTDTQYF	TGCGCCAGCAGCCCTTCAGGGAATACAGATACGCAGTATTTT
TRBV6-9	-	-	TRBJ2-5	CASRIGLLETQYF	TGTGCCAGCAGGATAGGACTACTAGAGACCCAGTACTTC
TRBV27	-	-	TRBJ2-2	CASSPGGGELFF	TGTGCCAGCAGTCCCGGCGGCGGGGAGCTGTTTTTT
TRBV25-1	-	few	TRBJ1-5	CASSAAGQPQHF	TGTGCCAGCAGTGCCGCGGGTCAGCCCCAGCATTTT
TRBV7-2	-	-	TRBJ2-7	CASSLEAAYDTERSF	TGTGCCAGCAGCTTGGAAGCGGCGTACGATACAGAACGATCCTTC
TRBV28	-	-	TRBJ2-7	CASSGYEQYF	TGTGCCAGTTCTGGGTACGAGCAGTACTTC
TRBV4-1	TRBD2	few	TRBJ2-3	CASSQDWYSGSRSDTQYF	TGCGCCAGCAGCCAAGATTGGTATAGCGGGAGTAGATCAGATACGCAGTATTTT
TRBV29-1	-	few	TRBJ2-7	CSVEDEAGALDF	TGCAGCGTTGAAGACGAGGCCGGTGCTTTGGACTTC
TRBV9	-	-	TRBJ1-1	CASSVVETTEAFF	TGTGCCAGCAGCGTAGTTGAAACCACTGAAGCTTTCTTT
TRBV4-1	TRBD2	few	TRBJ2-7	CASSLLAGSYEQYF	TGCGCCAGCAGCCTACTAGCGGGCTCCTACGAGCAGTACTTC
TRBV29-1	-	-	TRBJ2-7	CSARASGGYEQYF	TGCAGCGCGCGGGCAAGCGGAGGCTACGAGCAGTACTTC
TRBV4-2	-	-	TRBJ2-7	CASSQAGEAYEQYF	TGTGCCAGCAGCCAAGCGGGAGAGGCCTACGAGCAGTACTTC
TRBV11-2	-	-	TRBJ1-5	CASSLGVEPNQPQHF	TGTGCCAGCAGCCTTGGTGTCGAACCTAATCAGCCCCAGCATTTT
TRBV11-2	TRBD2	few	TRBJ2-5	CASSFTTSGSETQYF	TGTGCCAGCAGCTTTACGACTAGCGGGAGTGAGACCCAGTACTTC
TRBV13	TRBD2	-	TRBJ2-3	CASSTQLAGVDTQYF	TGTGCCAGCAGCACCCAACTAGCGGGAGTAGATACGCAGTATTTT
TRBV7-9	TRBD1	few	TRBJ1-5	CASSLSGQGAGQPQHF	TGTGCCAGCAGCTTATCAGGACAGGGGGCAGGGCAGCCCCAGCATTTT
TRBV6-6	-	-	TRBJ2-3	CASVQIETDTQYF	TGTGCCAGCGTCCAGATAGAAACAGATACGCAGTATTTT
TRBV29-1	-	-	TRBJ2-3	CSVERGDPYTQYF	TGCAGCGTTGAGCGAGGGGATCCCTATACGCAGTATTTT
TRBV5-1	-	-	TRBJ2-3	CASSLEVSDTDTQYF	TGCGCCAGCAGCTTGGAGGTTTCAGACACAGATACGCAGTATTTT
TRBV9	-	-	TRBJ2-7	CASSVLPLTGTVTYEQYF	TGTGCCAGCAGCGTACTCCCTCTCACCGGGACGGTGACCTACGAGCAGTACTTC
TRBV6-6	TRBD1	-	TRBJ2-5	CASSGTGEETQYF	TGTGCCAGCAGTGGGACAGGGGAAGAGACCCAGTACTTC
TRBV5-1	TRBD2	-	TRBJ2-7	CASRQTSGSSYEQYF	TGCGCCAGCAGACAGACTAGCGGGAGCTCCTACGAGCAGTACTTC
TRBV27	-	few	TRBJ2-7	CASSLTGNEQYF	TGTGCCAGCAGTTTAACTGGGAACGAGCAGTACTTC
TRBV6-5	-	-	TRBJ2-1	CASSYEGSEQFF	TGTGCCAGCAGTTACGAGGGGAGTGAGCAGTTCTTC
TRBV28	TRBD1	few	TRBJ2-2	CASRAGTGGTGELFF	TGTGCCAGCAGAGCCGGGACAGGGGGGACCGGGGAGCTGTTTTTT
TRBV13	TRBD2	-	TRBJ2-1	CASSLEAGGVNEQFF	TGTGCCAGCAGCTTAGAGGCGGGAGGTGTCAATGAGCAGTTCTTC
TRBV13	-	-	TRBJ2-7	CASSPTAYGLYEQYF	TGTGCCAGCAGCCCAACCGCCTACGGGCTCTACGAGCAGTACTTC
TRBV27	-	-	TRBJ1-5	CASSWGGPNQPQHF	TGTGCCAGCAGTTGGGGGGGTCCCAATCAGCCCCAGCATTTT
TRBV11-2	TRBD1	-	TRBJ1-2	CASSFLEGGAPGYTF	TGTGCCAGCAGCTTTTTGGAAGGGGGCGCGCCCGGCTACACCTTC
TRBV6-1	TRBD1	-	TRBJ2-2	CASRLQGANTGELFF	TGTGCCAGCAGATTACAGGGGGCGAACACCGGGGAGCTGTTTTTT
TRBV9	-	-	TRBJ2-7	CASSVGTGASYEQYF	TGTGCCAGCAGCGTGGGAACGGGAGCGTCCTACGAGCAGTACTTC
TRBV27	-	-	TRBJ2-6	CASSLTSGANVLTF	TGTGCCAGCAGTTTAACCTCTGGGGCCAACGTCCTGACTTTC
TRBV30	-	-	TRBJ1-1	CAWEEAQKNTEAFF	TGTGCCTGGGAGGAGGCACAGAAGAACACTGAAGCTTTCTTT
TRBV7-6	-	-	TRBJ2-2	CASSSIIGELFF	TGTGCCAGCAGCTCAATTATCGGGGAGCTGTTTTTT
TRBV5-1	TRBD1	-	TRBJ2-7	CASSLSSGGVDEQYF	TGCGCCAGCAGCTTGTCTTCAGGGGGCGTCGACGAGCAGTACTTC
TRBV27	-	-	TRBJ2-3	CASRPYLFGGRGTDTQYF	TGTGCCAGCCGCCCTTACTTATTTGGGGGGCGCGGCACAGATACGCAGTATTTT
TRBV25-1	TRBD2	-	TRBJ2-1	CASSAPGLDHNEQFF	TGTGCCAGCAGTGCCCCGGGACTAGACCACAATGAGCAGTTCTTC
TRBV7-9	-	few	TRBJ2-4	CASVGGRSIQYF	TGTGCCTCTGTAGGGGGGAGGAGCATTCAGTACTTC
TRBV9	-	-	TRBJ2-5	CASSVDTGRETQYF	TGTGCCAGCAGCGTAGATACAGGACGGGAGACCCAGTACTTC
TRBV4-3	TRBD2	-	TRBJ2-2	CASSHSREGTGELFF	TGCGCCAGCAGCCACTCGCGGGAGGGCACCGGGGAGCTGTTTTTT